This TCR beta chain was sequenced in a study of beta chain features in type 1 diabetes. Study conclusions and caveats: Among all four CD4+ subsets, Type 1 diabetes patients had TCRB CDR3s that were moderately but significantly shorter.

This clone was seen a handful of times. Its cognate antigen is unknown. Trimming stripped 4 bases from V and 2 bases from J, with 11 bases between. This CDR3 contains 14 residues. Germline V gives CDR1 MNHNY, CDR2 SVGAGI (reference sequence). Since all of the isolated RNA was reverse transcribed, expressed TCRB transcripts were what got sequenced. The method was immunoSEQ multiplex PCR; TCRdb's version includes in-frame clones alone and lacks a portion of them. The repertoire includes 150,000 or so clones, 8% to 9.5% of them detected once, and approximately 0.54% sits in the top ten. This receptor was identified in a woman between 18 and 29 years old with type 1 diabetes. V gene TRBV6-6 combines with J gene TRBJ1-2, with D possibly being TRBD1 (5 bases). Sample: central memory CD4+ T cells from blood. The CDR3 sequence is CASSSQGFNYGYTF. The CDR3 DNA sequence: TGTGCCAGCAGTTCGCAGGGCTTCAACTATGGCTACACCTTC.